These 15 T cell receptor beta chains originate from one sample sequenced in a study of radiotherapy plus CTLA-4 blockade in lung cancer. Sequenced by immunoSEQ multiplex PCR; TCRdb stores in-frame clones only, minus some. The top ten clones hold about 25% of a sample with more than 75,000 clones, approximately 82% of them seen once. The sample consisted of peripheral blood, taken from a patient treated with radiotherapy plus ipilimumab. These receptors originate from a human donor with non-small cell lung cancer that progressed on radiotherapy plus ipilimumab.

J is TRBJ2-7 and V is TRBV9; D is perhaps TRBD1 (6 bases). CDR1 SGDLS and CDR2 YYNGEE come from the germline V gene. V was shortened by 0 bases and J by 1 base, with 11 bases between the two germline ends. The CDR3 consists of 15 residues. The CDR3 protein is CASSVGGTRSYEQYF. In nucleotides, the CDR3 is TGTGCCAGCAGCGTAGGAGGGACACGGTCCTACGAGCAGTACTTC.

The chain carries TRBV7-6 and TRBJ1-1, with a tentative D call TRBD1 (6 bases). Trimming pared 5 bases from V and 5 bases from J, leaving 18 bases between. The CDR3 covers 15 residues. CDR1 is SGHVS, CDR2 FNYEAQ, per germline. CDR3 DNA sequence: TGTGCCAGCAGCCGTAACATGGGGGCGGAAACTGAAGCTTTCTTT. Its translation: CASSRNMGAETEAFF.

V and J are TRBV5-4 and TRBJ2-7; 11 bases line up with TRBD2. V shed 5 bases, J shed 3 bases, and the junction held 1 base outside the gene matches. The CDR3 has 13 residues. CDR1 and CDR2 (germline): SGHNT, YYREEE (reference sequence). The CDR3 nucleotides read TGTGCCAGCAGACTAGCGGGAGTCTACGAGCAGTACTTC. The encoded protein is CASRLAGVYEQYF.

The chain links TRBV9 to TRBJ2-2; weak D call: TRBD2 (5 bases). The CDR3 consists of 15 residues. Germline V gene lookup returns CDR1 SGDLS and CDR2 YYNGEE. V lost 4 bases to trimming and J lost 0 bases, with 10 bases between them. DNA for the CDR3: TGTGCCAGCAGCCCGCCTAGCCCGAACACCGGGGAGCTGTTTTTT. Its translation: CASSPPSPNTGELFF. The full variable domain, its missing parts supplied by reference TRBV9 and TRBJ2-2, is DSGVTQTPKHLITATGQRVTLRCSPRSGDLSVYWYQQSLDQGLQFLIQYYNGEERAKGNILERFSAQQFPDLHSELNLSSLELGDSALYFCASSPPSPNTGELFFGEGSRLTVL.

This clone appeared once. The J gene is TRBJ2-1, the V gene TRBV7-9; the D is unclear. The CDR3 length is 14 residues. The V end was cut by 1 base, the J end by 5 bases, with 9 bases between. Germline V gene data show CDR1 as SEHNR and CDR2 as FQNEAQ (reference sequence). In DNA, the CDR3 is TGTGCCAGCAGCTTAGTCAGTGCTGACAATGAGCAGTTCTTC. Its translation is CASSLVSADNEQFF.

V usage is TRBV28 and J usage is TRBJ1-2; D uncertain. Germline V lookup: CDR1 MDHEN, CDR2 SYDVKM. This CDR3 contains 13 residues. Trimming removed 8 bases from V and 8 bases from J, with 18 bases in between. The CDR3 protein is CASQYFVGGGYTF. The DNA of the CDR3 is TGTGCCAGCCAATATTTTGTGGGCGGGGGCTACACCTTC.

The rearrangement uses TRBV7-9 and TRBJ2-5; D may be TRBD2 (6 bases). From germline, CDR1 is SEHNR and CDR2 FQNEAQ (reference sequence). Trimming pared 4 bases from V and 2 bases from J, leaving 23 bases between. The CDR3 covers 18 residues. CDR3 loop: CASSSPMRRESPQETQYF. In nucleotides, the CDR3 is TGTGCCAGCAGCTCCCCCATGAGACGGGAGTCGCCACAAGAGACCCAGTACTTC. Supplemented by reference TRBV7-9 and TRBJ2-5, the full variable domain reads DTGVSQNPRHKITKRGQNVTFRCDPISEHNRLYWYRQTLGQGPEFLTYFQNEAQLEKSRLLSDRFSAERPKGSFSTLEIQRTEQGDSAMYLCASSSPMRRESPQETQYFGPGTRLLVL.

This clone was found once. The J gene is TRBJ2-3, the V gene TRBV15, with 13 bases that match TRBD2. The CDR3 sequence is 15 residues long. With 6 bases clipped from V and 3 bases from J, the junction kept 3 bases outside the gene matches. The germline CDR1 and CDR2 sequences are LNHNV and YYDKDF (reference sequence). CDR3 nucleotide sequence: TGTGCCACCAGACTAGCGGGAGGGCCAACAGATACGCAGTATTTT. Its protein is CATRLAGGPTDTQYF.

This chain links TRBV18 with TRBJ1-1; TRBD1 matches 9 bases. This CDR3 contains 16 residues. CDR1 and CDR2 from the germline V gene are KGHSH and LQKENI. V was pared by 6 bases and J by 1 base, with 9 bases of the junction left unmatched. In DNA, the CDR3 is TGTGCCAGCTCCCGGGGACAGGGAGCGGGGAACACTGAAGCTTTCTTT. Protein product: CASSRGQGAGNTEAFF.

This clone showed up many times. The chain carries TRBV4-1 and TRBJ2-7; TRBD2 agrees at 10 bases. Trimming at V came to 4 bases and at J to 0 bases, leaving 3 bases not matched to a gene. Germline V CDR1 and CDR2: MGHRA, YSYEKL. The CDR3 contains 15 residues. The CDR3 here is CASSPSSGGSYEQYF. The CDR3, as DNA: TGCGCCAGCAGCCCCTCTAGCGGGGGCTCCTACGAGCAGTACTTC.

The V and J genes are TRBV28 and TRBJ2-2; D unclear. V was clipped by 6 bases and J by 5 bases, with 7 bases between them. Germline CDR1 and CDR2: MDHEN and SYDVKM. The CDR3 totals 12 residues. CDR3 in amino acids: CASRYKTGELFF. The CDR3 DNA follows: TGTGCCAGCAGATATAAGACCGGGGAGCTGTTTTTT.

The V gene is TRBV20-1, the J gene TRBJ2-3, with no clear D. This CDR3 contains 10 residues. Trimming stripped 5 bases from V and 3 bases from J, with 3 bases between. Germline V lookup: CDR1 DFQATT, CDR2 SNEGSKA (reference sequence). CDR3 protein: CSAGTDTQYF. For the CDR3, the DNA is TGCAGTGCTGGGACAGATACGCAGTATTTT.

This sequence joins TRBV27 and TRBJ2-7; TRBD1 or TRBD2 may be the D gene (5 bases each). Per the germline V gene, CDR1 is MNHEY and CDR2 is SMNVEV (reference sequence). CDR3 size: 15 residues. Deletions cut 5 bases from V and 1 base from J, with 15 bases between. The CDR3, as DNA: TGTGCCAGCAGTGGAGAGGGGAGAGGGTCCTACGAGCAGTACTTC. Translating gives CASSGEGRGSYEQYF.

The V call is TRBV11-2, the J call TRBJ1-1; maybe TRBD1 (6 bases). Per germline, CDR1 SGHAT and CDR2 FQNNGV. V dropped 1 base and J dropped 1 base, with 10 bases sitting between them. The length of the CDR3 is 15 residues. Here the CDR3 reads CASSLGADRNTEAFF. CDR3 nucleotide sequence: TGTGCCAGCAGCTTAGGTGCGGACAGGAACACTGAAGCTTTCTTT. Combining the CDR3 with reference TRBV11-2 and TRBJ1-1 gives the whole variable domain EAGVAQSPRYKIIEKRQSVAFWCNPISGHATLYWYQQILGQGPKLLIQFQNNGVVDDSQLPKDRFSAERLKGVDSTLKIQPAKLEDSAVYLCASSLGADRNTEAFFGQGTRLTVV.

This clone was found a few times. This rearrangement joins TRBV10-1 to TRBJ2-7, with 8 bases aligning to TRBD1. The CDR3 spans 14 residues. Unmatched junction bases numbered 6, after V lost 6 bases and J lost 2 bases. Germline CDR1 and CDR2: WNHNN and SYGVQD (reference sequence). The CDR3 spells CASSGQGLPYEQYF. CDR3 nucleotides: TGCGCCAGCAGCGGACAGGGCCTTCCCTACGAGCAGTACTTC.